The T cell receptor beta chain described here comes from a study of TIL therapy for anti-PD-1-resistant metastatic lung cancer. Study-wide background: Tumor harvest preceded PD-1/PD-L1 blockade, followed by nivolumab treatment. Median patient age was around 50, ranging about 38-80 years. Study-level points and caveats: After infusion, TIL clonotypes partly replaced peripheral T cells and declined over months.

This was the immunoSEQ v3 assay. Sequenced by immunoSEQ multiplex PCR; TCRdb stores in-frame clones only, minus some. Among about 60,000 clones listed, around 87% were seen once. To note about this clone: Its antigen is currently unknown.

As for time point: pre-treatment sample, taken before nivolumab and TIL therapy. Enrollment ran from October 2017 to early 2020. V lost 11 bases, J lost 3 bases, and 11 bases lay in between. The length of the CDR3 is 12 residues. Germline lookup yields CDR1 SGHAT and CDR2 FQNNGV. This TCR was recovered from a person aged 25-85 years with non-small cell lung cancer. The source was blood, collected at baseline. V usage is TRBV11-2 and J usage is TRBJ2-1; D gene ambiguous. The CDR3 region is CACRWLYNEQFF. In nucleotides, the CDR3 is TGTGCCTGCCGGTGGCTCTACAATGAGCAGTTCTTC.